This T cell receptor beta chain was retrieved from a study of T-cell reconstitution after alpha-beta-depleted transplantation in children. Study-wide findings and caveats: Expanded graft clones, several hundred of them, were reportedly the source of alpha-beta T cells about two months after transplant. Fresh T-cell production supplied most of the T-cell counts and diversity seen one year after transplant. It was surviving recipient T cells and thymic progenitors that gave some patients high TCRbeta diversity at day 60.

Unique molecular identifiers were incorporated during preparation of the TCRbeta library. In TCRdb, the PCR reads were re-called with MiXCR into one record per CDR3 protein. This sample carries 200,000 or so distinct CDR3 sequences, roughly 6.5% of them seen once, and the ten largest clones take 4.5% to 5.5%. This clonotype was observed at least ten times. Its antigen is unknown. This CDR3 is 15 amino acids long. Trimming removed 3 bases from V and 5 bases from J, with 17 bases in between. Germline V gene lookup returns CDR1 MDHEN and CDR2 SYDVKM. This receptor was obtained from a girl under three years old with combined immunodeficiency, due to receive a stem cell transplant. The sample was PBMCs, taken before TCRalphabeta/CD19-depleted stem cell transplant. The chain recombines TRBV28 with TRBJ2-7; TRBD2 might be the D (6 bases). The CDR3 DNA sequence: TGTGCCAGCAGTTTCGCGTTGACTAGATGGAACGAGCAGTACTTC. Its translation is CASSFALTRWNEQYF. Based on the CDR3 plus reference TRBV28 and TRBJ2-7, the full variable domain is DVKVTQSSRYLVKRTGEKVFLECVQDMDHENMFWYRQDPGLGLRLIYFSYDVKMKEKGDIPEGYSVSREKKERFSLILESASTNQTSMYLCASSFALTRWNEQYFGPGTRLTVT.